Below, one T cell receptor beta chain is given with its context. This entry comes from a study of blood T cell repertoires in COVID-19. The CDR3 covers 19 residues. Sequencing used immunoSEQ multiplex PCR; TCRdb keeps in-frame clones, though not all of them. The sample carries roughly 230,000 clones, 65% to 85% recorded once. Individuals aged roughly 18 to 95 years were recruited from about two dozen US areas. Participants had their cohort set by participant-reported clinical history. Before being deemed recovered, Cohort 3 donors had two negative PCRs, clearance, or symptom resolution. The chain uses TRBV21-1 and TRBJ1-6. TRBV21-1 is marked as a pseudogene. Sequencing was carried out using PBMCs or T cells enriched from blood (not recorded which). The TCR was taken from a middle-aged man who had recovered from COVID-19. The CDR3 protein is CASSREGSRRSSYNSPLHF. CDR3 DNA: TGTGCCAGCAGCCGAGAGGGTAGTAGGCGGAGCTCCTATAATTCACCCCTCCACTTT.